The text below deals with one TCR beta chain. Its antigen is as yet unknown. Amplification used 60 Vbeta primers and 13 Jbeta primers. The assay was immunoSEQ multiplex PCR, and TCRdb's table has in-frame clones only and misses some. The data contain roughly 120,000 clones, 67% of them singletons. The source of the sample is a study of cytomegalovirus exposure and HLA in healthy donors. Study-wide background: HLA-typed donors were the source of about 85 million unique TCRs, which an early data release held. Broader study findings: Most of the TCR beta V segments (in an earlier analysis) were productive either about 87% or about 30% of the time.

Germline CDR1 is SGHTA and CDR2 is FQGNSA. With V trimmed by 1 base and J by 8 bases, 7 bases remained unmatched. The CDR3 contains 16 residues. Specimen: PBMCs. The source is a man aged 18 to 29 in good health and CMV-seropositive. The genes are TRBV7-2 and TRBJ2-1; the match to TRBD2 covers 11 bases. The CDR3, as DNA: TGTGCCAGCAGCTTAGTAGGGACTAGCGGCTTTGATGAGCAGTTCTTC. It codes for CASSLVGTSGFDEQFF. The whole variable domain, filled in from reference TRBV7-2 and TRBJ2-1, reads GAGVSQSPSNKVTEKGKDVELRCDPISGHTALYWYRQSLGQGLEFLIYFQGNSAPDKSGLPSDRFSAERTGGSVSTLTIQRTQQEDSAVYLCASSLVGTSGFDEQFFGPGTRLTVL.